Sequencing of this TCR beta chain was carried out in a study of T cell repertoires in cytomegalovirus infection. Turning to the study itself: Indications of both CMV infection and matching HLA type were provided by public TCR beta signatures.

As to this clonotype: The antigen is unknown.

This CDR3 spans 13 amino acids. Per the germline V gene, CDR1 is LNHDA and CDR2 is SQIVND (reference sequence). Trimming stripped 3 bases from V and 0 bases from J, with 3 bases between. TCRdb fed the reads into MiXCR, producing one record per CDR3 protein. The sample records approximately 990,000 distinct CDR3 sequences, approximately 33% being singletons. The specimen comprised cultured CD8+ T cells from PBMCs, sampled from culture after CMV antigen stimulation. This sequence joins TRBV19 and TRBJ2-1, with D hard to call. The clonotype was recovered from a human donor in good health (CMV status not recorded). Some clones in this sample may be carry-over from other donors' samples. The CDR3 bases are TGTGCCAGTAGTATCCGCTCCTACAATGAGCAGTTCTTC. This encodes CASSIRSYNEQFF.